The source of this T cell receptor (beta chain) is a study of blood T cell repertoires in COVID-19. TCRdb's copy holds only in-frame clones and misses some; the assay was immunoSEQ multiplex PCR. The repertoire consists of about 250,000 clones, with approximately 80% occurring once and the leading ten covering more than 6%. This TCR came from a woman aged 55-69 years with active or convalescent COVID-19. The sample comprised peripheral blood.

This CDR3 is CAWSRLDPHEQFF. CDR3 bases: TGTGCCTGGAGCCGGCTAGATCCCCATGAGCAGTTCTTC. This chain uses TRBV30 with TRBJ2-1; unclear D gene. The CDR3 length is 13 residues. Germline CDR1 is GTSNPN and CDR2 is SVGIG (reference sequence). Trimming took 3 bases from V and 8 from J, leaving 14 bases between them.